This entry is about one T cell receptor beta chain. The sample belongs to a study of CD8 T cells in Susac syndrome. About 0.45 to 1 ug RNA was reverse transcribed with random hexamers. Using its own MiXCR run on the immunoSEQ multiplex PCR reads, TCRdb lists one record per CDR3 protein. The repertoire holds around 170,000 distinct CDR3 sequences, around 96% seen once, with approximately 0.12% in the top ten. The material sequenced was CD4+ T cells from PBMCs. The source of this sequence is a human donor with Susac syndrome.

The CDR3 loop reads CSVGEMVETQYF. In DNA, the CDR3 is TGCAGCGTTGGTGAGATGGTGGAGACCCAGTACTTC. The chain recombines TRBV29-1 with TRBJ2-5; D not certain. Germline V gene lookup returns CDR1 SQVTM and CDR2 ANQGSEA. There are 12 residues in the CDR3. The V and J ends lost 4 bases and 5 bases respectively, with 11 bases between them.